The 17 T cell receptor beta chains presented below share a single source sample, sequenced in a study of cytomegalovirus exposure and HLA in healthy donors (dated by TCRdb to 2017 to 2019). Library method: the immunoSEQ multiplex PCR assay. For the multiplex PCR, a mixture combining 60 forward primers for TCR Vbeta segments and 13 reverse primers for TCR Jbeta segments was used. TCRdb took over this immuneACCESS table, retaining in-frame rearrangements with V and J assigned. Such tables are incomplete; in checked studies, under half of the missing clones stem from an unresolved V gene, and the remainder is unexplained. The sample table holds over 150,000 clones, of which roughly 77% were seen once. 2.6% of the sample belongs to the ten largest clones. The sample consisted of PBMCs. These receptors were collected from a woman aged 40 to 49 in good health and CMV-seropositive.

In this sample, this clone turned up once. This chain connects TRBV4-2 to TRBJ1-2; TRBD1 agrees at 10 bases. The CDR3 loop spans 15 amino acids. CDR1 LGHNA and CDR2 YNFKEQ come from the germline V gene. V was clipped by 5 bases and J by 7 bases; unmatched bases: 10. The CDR3 nucleotides are TGTGCCAGCAGCTCAATCAGACAGGGGGCGCGTGGCTACACCTTC. Its translation: CASSSIRQGARGYTF.

V and J are TRBV7-2 and TRBJ1-1; D not certain. Trimming removed 2 bases from V and 8 bases from J, with 6 bases in between. In germline, CDR1 is SGHTA, CDR2 FQGNSA. The CDR3 totals 11 residues. This CDR3 reads CASSLQREAFF. In DNA form, the CDR3 reads TGTGCCAGCAGCTTACAGCGCGAAGCTTTCTTT.

The V call is TRBV5-6, the J call TRBJ1-1; D call uncertain. CDR3 length equals 13 residues. Germline CDR1 is SGHDT and CDR2 is YYEEEE. With 2 bases removed from V and 6 bases from J, the gap between germline ends came to 11 bases. The CDR3 DNA reads as TGTGCCAGCAGCTTAGACTACCCCGCTGAAGCTTTCTTT. Protein: CASSLDYPAEAFF.

The chain links TRBV6-6 to TRBJ1-2; the D is unclear. The CDR3 loop spans 14 amino acids. The V end lost 0 bases, the J end lost 1 base, and 6 bases lay between the germline ends. CDR1 is MNHNY and CDR2 is SVGAGI in the germline V gene (reference sequence). The CDR3 bases are TGTGCCAGCAGTTACTCGACAAATAACTATGGCTACACCTTC. This translates into CASSYSTNNYGYTF.

The genes are TRBV25-1 and TRBJ1-3; D gene ambiguous. CDR1 is MGHDK, CDR2 SYGVNS, per germline. Trimming took 5 bases from V and 4 from J, leaving 9 bases between them. CDR3 length equals 13 residues. CDR3: CASSRPQGNTIYF. CDR3 nucleotides: TGTGCCAGCAGTCGCCCACAAGGAAACACCATATATTTT.

This clone appeared a single time. V gene TRBV14 combines with J gene TRBJ2-5, with a possible D match to TRBD1 (5 bases). This CDR3 spans 14 amino acids. Trimming cost V 4 bases and J 0 bases, with 9 bases left between them. Germline V CDR1 and CDR2: SGHDN, FVKESK. The CDR3 region is CASSRDRNQETQYF. CDR3 coding DNA: TGTGCCAGCAGCCGAGACAGAAACCAAGAGACCCAGTACTTC.

The CDR3 here is CASSLNRGETQYF. The DNA of the CDR3 is TGCGCCAGCAGCTTGAACAGGGGTGAGACCCAGTACTTC. This sequence joins TRBV5-1 and TRBJ2-5; 7 bases agree with TRBD1. V was pared by 1 base and J by 5 bases, with 2 bases of the junction left unmatched. Germline V gene data show CDR1 as SGHRS and CDR2 as YFSETQ. The CDR3 has 13 residues.

This clone was seen only once. The genes are TRBV11-2 and TRBJ1-2; tentative D call: TRBD1 (5 bases). Germline CDR1 is SGHAT and CDR2 is FQNNGV. V lost 3 bases, J lost 4 bases, and 15 bases lay in between. The CDR3 loop spans 15 amino acids. The DNA for the CDR3 is TGTGCCAGCAGCTTGGATCGACAGCGCTCCTATGGCTACACCTTC. Amino acid sequence: CASSLDRQRSYGYTF.

This chain uses TRBV27 with TRBJ2-5; 7 nucleotides align to TRBD1. CDR1 and CDR2 (germline): MNHEY, SMNVEV (reference sequence). V lost 3 bases, J lost 4 bases, and 8 bases stayed unmatched. This CDR3 comprises 15 residues. The CDR3 loop reads CASSLSRDSVETQYF. In nucleotides, the CDR3 is TGTGCCAGCAGTTTGTCCCGGGACAGTGTAGAGACCCAGTACTTC.

This clone was seen just once. V gene TRBV14 combines with J gene TRBJ2-3, with 9 bases matching TRBD2. The J segment lost 3 bases and the V segment lost 2 bases, leaving 12 bases of the junction unmatched. The CDR3 spans 18 residues. The germline V gene has CDR1 SGHDN and CDR2 FVKESK. The CDR3 DNA is TGTGCCAGCAGCCAACGGCGGGGGGGAATCAGAGTGACAGATACGCAGTATTTT. Translated: CASSQRRGGIRVTDTQYF.

This clone was observed a handful of times. The rearrangement joins TRBV6-1 to TRBJ2-3; 11 bases line up with TRBD2. V gave up 6 bases and J gave up 5 bases; unmatched junction bases: 7. This CDR3 has 15 residues. Germline V gives CDR1 MNHNS, CDR2 SASEGT. DNA of the CDR3: TGTGCCAGCAGCCATAGCGGGGGGGCCAAAGATACGCAGTATTTT. Protein product: CASSHSGGAKDTQYF.

The J gene is TRBJ2-1, the V gene TRBV27; D gene ambiguous. CDR3 length equals 16 residues. Germline CDR1 is MNHEY and CDR2 is SMNVEV (reference sequence). V shed 0 bases and J shed 0 bases, with 9 bases lying between them. This CDR3 is CASSLSGYSSYNEQFF. The CDR3 bases are TGTGCCAGCAGTTTATCCGGTTACAGCTCCTACAATGAGCAGTTCTTC.

The chain couples TRBV19 to TRBJ2-7, with D perhaps TRBD2 (5 bases). The V end was cut by 7 bases, the J end by 2 bases, with 12 bases between. Germline CDR1 LNHDA, CDR2 SQIVND (reference sequence). The CDR3 spans 13 residues. CDR3 region: CASKSAGPYEQYF. CDR3 nucleotides: TGTGCCAGTAAGTCCGCGGGCCCCTACGAGCAGTACTTC.

The chain carries TRBV6-5 and TRBJ2-3; 8 positions agree with TRBD2. Trimming took 2 bases from V and 4 from J; bases not matched to a gene: 5. Germline CDR1 reads MNHEY; CDR2 reads SVGAGI. The CDR3 contains 15 residues. CDR3 DNA: TGTGCCAGCAGTTACCAACCGGGAGGGCCAGATACGCAGTATTTT. Its translation: CASSYQPGGPDTQYF.

The chain combines TRBV7-2 with TRBJ1-2; weak D call: TRBD1 (5 bases). Germline-derived CDR1 and CDR2 are SGHTA and FQGNSA. V was trimmed by 5 bases and J by 7 bases, leaving 14 bases between them. There are 13 residues in the CDR3. This CDR3 is CASSRRGLGGYTF. Written as DNA, the CDR3 is TGTGCCAGCAGCCGACGGGGGTTGGGTGGCTACACCTTC. Based on the CDR3 plus reference TRBV7-2 and TRBJ1-2, the full variable domain is GAGVSQSPSNKVTEKGKDVELRCDPISGHTALYWYRQSLGQGLEFLIYFQGNSAPDKSGLPSDRFSAERTGGSVSTLTIQRTQQEDSAVYLCASSRRGLGGYTFGSGTRLTVV.

This chain joins TRBV9 and TRBJ2-1; TRBD1 agrees at 11 bases. The CDR3 has 15 amino acids. The V segment lost 3 bases and the J segment 6 bases; nucleotides outside the gene matches: 5. Per the germline V gene, CDR1 is SGDLS and CDR2 is YYNGEE. This chain's CDR3 is CASSAGTGGGNEQFF. For the CDR3, the DNA is TGTGCCAGCAGCGCCGGGACAGGGGGGGGCAATGAGCAGTTCTTC.

Worth noting for this clone: The junction departs from the called germline gene at one end, perhaps through a read error. The chain recombines TRBV7-9 with TRBJ1-2; D uncertain. This CDR3 comprises 12 residues. CDR1 and CDR2 (germline): SEHNR, FQNEAQ (reference sequence). Written as DNA, the CDR3 is TGTTCCAGCAGCTTAGGAGCTTATGGCTACACCTTC. Translated: CSSSLGAYGYTF.